This T cell receptor beta chain stems from a study of T-cell reconstitution after alpha-beta-depleted transplantation in children. It was with unique molecular identifiers that the TCRbeta library was prepared. One entry per CDR3 protein results from TCRdb running MiXCR on the PCR reads. This table has roughly 790,000 distinct CDR3 sequences, less than 20% appearing once. This CDR3 is 13 amino acids long. V was pared by 7 bases and J by 1 base, with 11 bases between. CDR1 and CDR2 from the germline V gene are LNHDA and SQIVND (reference sequence). This clonotype has a handful of counts. The target antigen is unknown. General study findings and limits: For some patients, TCRbeta diversity was high at day 60 because of recipient T cells and thymic progenitors that survived. Reported findings indicate that, about two months after transplant, alpha-beta T cells came from several hundred expanded clones, which were derived from non-depleted graft cells. Among T cells one year after transplant, newly produced cells accounted for most counts and diversity.

The gene calls are TRBV19 and TRBJ2-7; no firm D call. The receptor was isolated from a male patient between 10 and 17 years old who had a stem cell transplant for acute lymphoblastic leukemia, so the T cells may come from the graft donor. Sequencing was performed on PBMCs, mostly from graft donor cells, taken 360 days after TCRalphabeta/CD19-depleted stem cell transplant. CDR3 region: CASTSDVSYEQYF. CDR3 nucleotide sequence: TGTGCCAGTACATCCGACGTGTCCTACGAGCAGTACTTC.